This T cell receptor beta chain stems from a study of cytomegalovirus exposure and HLA in healthy donors (dated by TCRdb to the late 2010s). Regarding the study in general: In an earlier analysis of 450 to 750 of the donors, 250 to 300 Gb of sequence data and some 120 million unique TCR beta sequences from about 190 million T cells were reported. An early release that covered fewer than 800 HLA-typed donors contained approximately 300 gigabases of sequencing data and approximately 85 million unique TCR sequences. Of the 398 genotyped donors, around 81% fell in the genetic ancestry cluster associated with self-reported Caucasian donors. The study was designed to test whether signatures of past pathogen exposure could be identified by cataloging public T cell receptors. The study used immunosequencing to profile the T cell repertoires of hundreds of subjects and linked those repertoires to cytomegalovirus serostatus. Besides the first cohort of roughly 700 subjects, a separate validation cohort made up of about 120 different subjects was used. To predict cytomegalovirus infection status, the study combined high-throughput TCR immunosequencing, statistical association of individual TCRs with disease status, and machine learning. A later analysis re-analyzed previously published TCR beta repertoires from 650 to 800 donors and added high-resolution HLA genotyping to study TCR occurrence patterns. The later analysis used no new phenotypic data to find candidate immune exposures, relying instead on TCR beta sequences and their occurrence across donors. In an earlier analysis of a few hundred of the donors, high-throughput TCR beta sequencing was used to judge whether each TCR beta V gene segment behaved as functional or pseudogenic. Donor age, sex, ethnicity and CMV serostatus were compiled alongside the repertoire data. Genome-wide SNP genotypes for about 65% of the 666 donors were used in a later genetic analysis, which treated that subset as a discovery cohort. Every discovery cohort repertoire had been produced on one sequencing platform. HLA typing covered class I and class II loci at four-digit resolution. The number of typed donors differed by locus: roughly 629-630 for A, B, C, DRB1 and DQB1; some 500 for DQA1; approximately 610 for DPA1; and some 470 for DPB1. About five DR-DQ haplotypes were handled as single units for association and clustering because linkage in the cohort was strong. Across approximately 400 genotyped donors of the cohort, an average of approximately 240,000 unique TCR beta nucleotide sequences per donor were sequenced, and approximately 17% of those sequences were non-productive. Summary of the overall study and its limitations: It was suggested by the authors that the approach could potentially be generalized to other disease states and immunological phenotypes. In a later analysis, TCR association rates were found to vary across HLA loci, with the most associated TCRs seen for DRB1 alleles and the fewest for HLA-C alleles. Correlated functional status among segregating V segments might reflect linkage disequilibrium, but an unknown experimental factor could not be ruled out. A few of the identified cytomegalovirus-associated TCR beta chains were confirmed in vitro to be specific for cytomegalovirus antigens. According to a later analysis, most CMV-associated TCR beta chains appeared to be HLA-restricted, and the HLA associations seemed to be driven largely by CMV exposure. In a later analysis, HLA-associated TCR beta chains were found to be more clonally expanded and to have lower generation probabilities than equally common non-associated chains. Sequencing depth was assumed to be roughly uniform across donors in the presence/absence analyses, though that assumption may not hold. The study listed 164 TCR beta chains as associated with cytomegalovirus. An earlier analysis of 587 of the donors showed that most TCR beta V segments appeared in productive rearrangements either about 87% or about 30% of the time, which broadly matched IMGT annotations. This cohort had only TCR beta chains sequenced, and the lack of alpha or paired-chain data limited which features could be detected. According to a later analysis, parvovirus B19, influenza, CMV and Epstein-Barr virus appeared linked to several top co-occurrence clusters. While some public TCRs were present in many individuals, most TCR sequences turned up only very rarely across donors. For the cohort, immune exposure information was limited to CMV serostatus. V-gene and J-gene trimming of TCR beta chains was associated with a missense DCLRE1C variant in a later genetic analysis, and the association was replicated in an independent cohort. Some IMGT-functional V segments, including TRBV6-2 and TRBV6-3, could not be distinguished by the 87-base-pair reads and were therefore excluded. The classifier was reported to diagnose cytomegalovirus status with high specificity and sensitivity in both the original cohort and the validation cohort. A later analysis associated about 17,000 TCR beta sequences with specific HLA alleles at a false discovery rate of 0.05. The sequencing pipeline was judged likely to have produced a cluster of highly shared sequence variants as a technical artifact. A further reported finding was that TCR beta sequences accurately predicted the HLA-A and HLA-B alleles for most subjects in the first cohort. Assigning TCR associations to individual alleles was difficult when HLA alleles, especially DR and DQ, strongly co-occurred. Because HLA typing was unavailable for some donors at each locus, only the typed subset was used in association tests. Because counts were too low, under 20 rarely observed V segments, including chromosome 9 orphons, were left out of the earlier analysis of some 600 of the donors. A later genetic analysis reported fewer N-insertions in productive TCRs among donors in an Asian-associated ancestry cluster than the roughly 690-donor mean.

This clone was picked up a small number of times. Its recognized antigen is unknown. A read error may produce the germline difference seen at one junction end. The cohort was made up of roughly 670 healthy bone marrow donors. At the time of sampling, every cohort member was nominally healthy, though immune exposures that went unrecorded were likely present. The donor was CMV seronegative and was included in the group of under 450 seronegative cohort members. A peripheral blood sample was provided by each donor, and peripheral blood mononuclear cells were used for TCR beta sequencing. Genomic DNA extraction from the blood cell samples was performed with the Qiagen DNeasy Blood Extraction Kit. The CDR3 numbers 16 residues from cysteine through phenylalanine. Only the CDR3 part of the read is kept: 48 bases, read in frame from the first base. Reading the germline V gene (reference sequence) gives CDR1 SGHNT and CDR2 YYREEE.

The library was prepared using the immunoSEQ multiplex PCR assay. For the multiplex PCR, a mixture combining 60 forward primers for TCR Vbeta segments and 13 reverse primers for TCR Jbeta segments was used. Amplification of the CDR3 region of rearranged TCR beta genes was performed with a multiplex PCR assay on genomic DNA. The amplified TCR beta libraries were sequenced on the Illumina HiSeq System as 87-base-pair reads. In the source study's methods: In a later analysis, around 80 million unique TCR beta chains were counted across the roughly 610 repertoires, and around 10 million of these chains were shared by at least two donors. Raw reads were error-corrected and collapsed into unique sequences by a nearest-neighbor algorithm in which closely related sequences were merged to remove PCR and sequencing errors. To assign V, D and J gene segments, CDR3 sequences were aligned to IMGT reference sequences. For a sequence to be retained, a match of at least six nucleotides was required to both a V gene segment and a J gene segment. A rearrangement counted as productive if the CDR3 had no stop codons and remained in frame with V and J, and every other rearrangement counted as non-productive. Following IMGT convention, CDR3 was defined as the stretch from the second conserved V-encoded cysteine up to the conserved J-encoded phenylalanine. The earlier analysis of around 640 of the donors excluded sequences that lacked an unambiguous match to a single V gene segment. An earlier analysis of several hundred of the donors called V segments functional above 56.7% productive rearrangements and segregating when the between-donor standard deviation exceeded 5%. A statistical classification framework was built for diagnosing cytomegalovirus status from the catalog of TCR beta chain sequences. In a later analysis, TCR nucleotide sequences were compared against IMGT/GENE-DB human TR gene sequences so that V and J genes could be assigned. A later analysis assigned CDR3 sequences and most-parsimonious VDJ recombination scenarios with the TCRdist pipeline. In a later analysis, every TCR beta chain was defined by the combination of its CDR3 amino acid sequence and its V-gene family, and reads without a unique V-gene family were dropped. To address suspected cross-contamination and a sequencing artifact, a later analysis removed 550 to 750 highly shared, low-generation-probability nucleotide sequences. In a later analysis, a clonal expansion index was calculated for each public chain from normalized within-repertoire ranks of inferred template counts. Generation probabilities in a later analysis came from a VDJ recombination model fitted to out-of-frame rearrangements, and those results were checked against IGoR. Hypergeometric tests were used in a later analysis to score TCR-TCR, TCR-HLA and TCR-CMV co-occurrence, with a repertoire-size bias correction applied to the TCR pairs. A later analysis estimated false discovery rates by permuting HLA or CMV assignments 20 times. In a later analysis, co-occurring TCRs were grouped with DBSCAN, and TCRdist sequence similarity was added when clustering was performed within HLA-allele-positive subsets. For co-occurrence clustering, repertoires with fewer than 30,000 or more than 120,000 public chains were excluded, along with about five repertoires with anomalous nucleotide sharing. The table was pulled from immuneACCESS by TCRdb, which kept in-frame rearrangements only. Such tables lose some clones; where checked, under half of the loss comes from unresolved V genes, and the rest has no known cause. That table gives V, J and clone size, and the DNA gave D and trimming. This sample is represented by 150,000 or so clones; over 75% of them were singletons. 2% to 3% of the sample goes to the ten largest clones.

The V gene is TRBV5-4 and the J gene is TRBJ1-1; a weak D assignment points to TRBD1 (5 bases agree). Input material: PBMCs. This sequence was found in a middle-aged man in good health and CMV-seronegative. The CDR3 corresponds to CASSLRGSRMNTKAFF. The sequenced DNA: TGTGCCAGCAGCTTAAGGGGCTCCCGCATGAACACTAAAGCTTTCTTT.